This T cell receptor (beta chain) derives from a study of blood T cell repertoires in COVID-19. Looking at the study overall: T cells, B-cell-depleted T cells, or PBMCs supplied cDNA or gDNA.

Some clones are missing from TCRdb's copy, which holds only in-frame ones; the method was immunoSEQ multiplex PCR. The table includes about 12,000 clones, 70% to 75% detected once. Per germline, CDR1 LGHNA and CDR2 YNFKEQ. CDR3 length: 14 residues. V shed 4 bases and J 5 bases; nucleotides not matched to a gene: 5. The clonotype comes from a man aged 55 to 70 with COVID-19, enrolled during active disease. The rearrangement uses TRBV4-2 and TRBJ2-1, with TRBD2 matching over 7 bases. Sequencing input: peripheral blood. The CDR3 reads CASSRSSGNNEQFF. CDR3 in DNA: TGTGCCAGCAGCCGATCTAGCGGAAACAATGAGCAGTTCTTC.